This T cell receptor beta chain was sequenced during a study of beta chain features in type 1 diabetes. Study overall: Age, gender and cell yields were alike across patients and healthy donors.

What was sequenced were expressed TCRB transcripts, since all of the isolated RNA had been reverse transcribed. Generated by immunoSEQ multiplex PCR, the TCRdb table keeps only in-frame clones and is missing some. The profile covers 900,000 or so clones, with about 17% appearing a single time and about 0.025% taken by the ten largest. With 3 bases removed from V and 8 bases from J, the gap between germline ends came to 13 bases. Germline V gene data show CDR1 as KGHSH and CDR2 as LQKENI. The CDR3 is 13 amino acids. This clone occurred a few times. What it recognizes is unknown. Study-level points and caveats: Whatever favoring of shorter templates PCR might show would apply equally to patients and controls. Over-representation of high TCR-expressing cells was a possible consequence of cDNA sequencing. Type 1 diabetes patients had TCRB CDR3s that were shorter (moderately but significantly so) in all four CD4+ subsets.

The sequencing input was naive CD4+ T cells from blood. The gene calls are TRBV18 and TRBJ1-1; no clear D gene. The origin of this receptor is a woman younger than 35 in good health. CDR3 sequence (DNA): TGTGCCAGCTCACCTGGTGTGGATTGGGAAGCTTTCTTT. Translated: CASSPGVDWEAFF.